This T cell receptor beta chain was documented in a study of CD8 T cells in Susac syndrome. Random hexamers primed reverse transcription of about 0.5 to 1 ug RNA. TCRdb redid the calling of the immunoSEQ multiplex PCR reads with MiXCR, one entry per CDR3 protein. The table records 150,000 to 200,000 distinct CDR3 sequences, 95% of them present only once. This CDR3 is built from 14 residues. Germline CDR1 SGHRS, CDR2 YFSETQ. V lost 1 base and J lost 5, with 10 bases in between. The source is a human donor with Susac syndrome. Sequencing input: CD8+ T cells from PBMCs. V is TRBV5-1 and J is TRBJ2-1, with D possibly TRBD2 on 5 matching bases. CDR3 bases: TGCGCCAGCAGCTTGCCCCGGGATAACAATGAGCAGTTCTTC. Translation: CASSLPRDNNEQFF.